This T cell receptor beta chain was sequenced for a study of blood T cell repertoires in COVID-19. Using immunoSEQ multiplex PCR, the repertoire was profiled, and TCRdb retains in-frame clones only, with some absent. In the table there are about 42,000 clones, about three quarters of which are singletons. Germline values: CDR1 LGHNA, CDR2 YSLEER. The CDR3 contains 14 residues. Trimming left V 0 bases short and J 4 bases short, with 7 bases between. V and J are TRBV4-3 and TRBJ1-5; no clear D gene. What was sequenced was peripheral blood. The TCR originated in a woman in her seventies with acute or convalescent COVID-19. The CDR3 nucleotides are TGCGCCAGCAGCCAAGAGATGAGGAATCAGCCCCAGCATTTT. Protein: CASSQEMRNQPQHF.